The rows below give T cell receptor beta chains drawn from one sample of a study of T-cell reconstitution after alpha-beta-depleted transplantation in children. From the PCR reads, TCRdb called clonotypes with MiXCR, one entry per CDR3 protein. The sample includes over 15,000 distinct CDR3 sequences, 10% to 15% of them seen just once. The sequences come from PBMCs, mostly from graft donor cells, collected 60 days after TCRalphabeta/CD19-depleted stem cell transplant. These receptors were collected from a female patient younger than 10 who had a stem cell transplant for congenital amegakaryocytic thrombocytopenia, so the T cells may come from the graft donor. CDR3s include the opening cysteine and the closing phenylalanine or tryptophan. The D gene is left open where the match is weak. The size entry is marked missing in some rows and otherwise reads once, few, many or a size class.

CDR3 DNA: TGCAGTGCTAGGGAGGGGTTCCCCTACGAGCAGTACTTC
CDR3 protein: CSAREGFPYEQYF
clone size: many
CDR3 length: 13
V gene: TRBV20-1
D gene: -
J gene: TRBJ2-7

CDR3 DNA: TGTGCCATCAGTTCTAGCGGGAGAGTCGGCGAGCAGTACTTC
CDR3 protein: CAISSSGRVGEQYF
clone size: many
CDR3 length: 14
V gene: TRBV10-3
D gene: TRBD2
J gene: TRBJ2-7

CDR3 DNA: TGCAGCGTTGATTCCAACTCTGGGGCCAACGTCCTGACTTTC
CDR3 protein: CSVDSNSGANVLTF
clone size: -
CDR3 length: 14
V gene: TRBV29-1
D gene: -
J gene: TRBJ2-6

CDR3 DNA: TGCGCCAGCAGCCAATCTGCGAATCTCGGGACGGCAAGGGCCCAGTACTTC
CDR3 protein: CASSQSANLGTARAQYF
clone size: many
CDR3 length: 17
V gene: TRBV4-1
D gene: -
J gene: TRBJ2-5

CDR3 DNA: TGCGCCAGCAGCCGGGTACAGACGGGATCCTACGAGCAGTACTTC
CDR3 protein: CASSRVQTGSYEQYF
clone size: many
CDR3 length: 15
V gene: TRBV4-1
D gene: -
J gene: TRBJ2-7

CDR3 DNA: TGTGCCAGTAGTATCCCGACAAGGAACGATCAGCCCCAGCATTTT
CDR3 protein: CASSIPTRNDQPQHF
clone size: few
CDR3 length: 15
V gene: TRBV19
D gene: -
J gene: TRBJ1-5

CDR3 DNA: TGCAGCGTTGAAGGAAGGGAAGCAAGCTACAATGAGCAGTTCTTC
CDR3 protein: CSVEGREASYNEQFF
clone size: many
CDR3 length: 15
V gene: TRBV29-1
D gene: -
J gene: TRBJ2-1

CDR3 DNA: TGTGCCACGGGGGGCTGGACAGATACGCAGTATTTT
CDR3 protein: CATGGWTDTQYF
clone size: many
CDR3 length: 12
V gene: TRBV15
D gene: -
J gene: TRBJ2-3

CDR3 DNA: TGCGCCAGCAGCCAAGATCGGCTAGCGGGTCCCCGGGGACGGGAGCAGTACTTC
CDR3 protein: CASSQDRLAGPRGREQYF
clone size: many
CDR3 length: 18
V gene: TRBV4-1
D gene: TRBD2
J gene: TRBJ2-7

CDR3 DNA: TGTGCCAGCAGCTTAGTATGGGGAGTGTCTTTAGAGACCCAGTACTTC
CDR3 protein: CASSLVWGVSLETQYF
clone size: -
CDR3 length: 16
V gene: TRBV7-8
D gene: -
J gene: TRBJ2-5

CDR3 DNA: TGCGCCAGCAGCCCTCAAACTAGCGGGACCTACAATGAGCAGTTCTTC
CDR3 protein: CASSPQTSGTYNEQFF
clone size: medium-sized
CDR3 length: 16
V gene: TRBV4-1
D gene: TRBD2
J gene: TRBJ2-1

CDR3 DNA: TGCGCCAGCAGCTTGGACGGTGTGGGAAGAGCGGCGAACACTGAAGCTTTCTTT
CDR3 protein: CASSLDGVGRAANTEAFF
clone size: many
CDR3 length: 18
V gene: TRBV5-1
D gene: -
J gene: TRBJ1-1

CDR3 DNA: TGTGCCAGTAGGGAGGGTGATACGCAGTATTTT
CDR3 protein: CASREGDTQYF
clone size: many
CDR3 length: 11
V gene: TRBV2
D gene: TRBD2
J gene: TRBJ2-3

CDR3 DNA: TGTGCCAGCAGTTACAATCCGGGATCCACCAACGAGCAGTACTTC
CDR3 protein: CASSYNPGSTNEQYF
clone size: -
CDR3 length: 15
V gene: TRBV6-5
D gene: -
J gene: TRBJ2-7

CDR3 DNA: TGTGCCATCAATTCGGGCAGCCGGCCAGATTCTAACTATGGCTACACCTTC
CDR3 protein: CAINSGSRPDSNYGYTF
clone size: many
CDR3 length: 17
V gene: TRBV10-3
D gene: -
J gene: TRBJ1-2

CDR3 DNA: TGCAGTGCTCCGGACGGACTAGCGGGAGTTAATGAGCAGTTCTTC
CDR3 protein: CSAPDGLAGVNEQFF
clone size: many
CDR3 length: 15
V gene: TRBV20-1
D gene: TRBD2
J gene: TRBJ2-1

CDR3 DNA: TGTGCCAGCAGCTTAACGTCAGCGGGTACTAGCGGGAGGGCCGACAATGAGCAGTTCTTC
CDR3 protein: CASSLTSAGTSGRADNEQFF
clone size: few
CDR3 length: 20
V gene: TRBV7-3
D gene: TRBD2
J gene: TRBJ2-1

CDR3 DNA: TGCGCCAGCAGTGAGAGGCTAGCGGGGACCTACGAGCAGTACTTC
CDR3 protein: CASSERLAGTYEQYF
clone size: many
CDR3 length: 15
V gene: TRBV10-2
D gene: TRBD2
J gene: TRBJ2-7

CDR3 DNA: TGCAGTGCTGCCGATAGAGCGGGAATACGGGGAGATACGCAGTATTTT
CDR3 protein: CSAADRAGIRGDTQYF
clone size: many
CDR3 length: 16
V gene: TRBV20-1
D gene: TRBD2
J gene: TRBJ2-3

CDR3 DNA: TGTGCCAGCAGTTCCCCCTCGGCTAGCGGGACACAGGAGACCCAGTACTTC
CDR3 protein: CASSSPSASGTQETQYF
clone size: -
CDR3 length: 17
V gene: TRBV28
D gene: TRBD2
J gene: TRBJ2-5

CDR3 DNA: TGTGCCTGCACCCAAGAAGGCGGGAGCAGGAATGAGCAGTTCTTC
CDR3 protein: CACTQEGGSRNEQFF
clone size: -
CDR3 length: 15
V gene: TRBV3-1
D gene: TRBD2
J gene: TRBJ2-1

CDR3 DNA: TGCGCCAGCAAACTCCTAGGGACAGGGGAAGAAAAACTGTTTTTT
CDR3 protein: CASKLLGTGEEKLFF
clone size: many
CDR3 length: 15
V gene: TRBV5-1
D gene: TRBD1
J gene: TRBJ1-4

CDR3 DNA: TGTGCCAGCAGTTACGTGGGACAATCTGGGGCCAACGTCCTGACTTTC
CDR3 protein: CASSYVGQSGANVLTF
clone size: many
CDR3 length: 16
V gene: TRBV6-5
D gene: -
J gene: TRBJ2-6

CDR3 DNA: TGCAGCGTTGAAGGAGCCTCCGGCCTCTATGGCTACACCTTC
CDR3 protein: CSVEGASGLYGYTF
clone size: many
CDR3 length: 14
V gene: TRBV29-1
D gene: -
J gene: TRBJ1-2

CDR3 DNA: TGTGCCAGCAGCCGGGACAGTCTCCTTCGTCAGCCCCAGCATTTT
CDR3 protein: CASSRDSLLRQPQHF
clone size: many
CDR3 length: 15
V gene: TRBV4-2
D gene: TRBD1
J gene: TRBJ1-5

CDR3 DNA: TGTGCCAGCTCACGGGACAAAGCTAACTATGGCTACACCTTC
CDR3 protein: CASSRDKANYGYTF
clone size: few
CDR3 length: 14
V gene: TRBV18
D gene: -
J gene: TRBJ1-2

CDR3 DNA: TGCAGTGCTAGAGAGTTGATGTTGGCCGACACAGATACGCAGTATTTT
CDR3 protein: CSARELMLADTDTQYF
clone size: -
CDR3 length: 16
V gene: TRBV20-1
D gene: -
J gene: TRBJ2-3